This T cell receptor beta chain stems from a study of somatic mutations in cytotoxic T cells in rheumatoid arthritis. Study-wide findings and caveats: Age-matched healthy controls and rheumatoid arthritis patients had CD8+ T-cell clonality that did not differ significantly. The authors did not adjust the slight TRBV07 underrepresentation in rheumatoid arthritis patients for multiple comparisons. A single CD8+ clone exceeded 20% of CD8+ cells in 8 of 65 patients.

Looked up from germline, CDR1 is SGHAT and CDR2 is FQDESV (reference sequence). CDR3 length: 14 amino acids. Between the trimmed V and J ends, which lost 3 bases and 3 bases, there was a span of 12 bases. Some clones are missing from TCRdb's copy, which holds only in-frame ones; the method was immunoSEQ multiplex PCR. In the table there are about 36,000 clones, roughly four fifths of which are singletons. On this clone itself: Antigen unknown.

Sequenced: CD8+ T cells sorted from blood. This rearrangement joins TRBV11-1 to TRBJ2-7; no clear D. The TCR originated in a middle-aged man in good health. The chain's CDR3 is CASSFVAPNYEQYF. The CDR3 DNA reads TGTGCCAGCAGCTTCGTCGCACCAAACTACGAGCAGTACTTC.